The rows below give T cell receptor beta chains drawn from one sample of a study of T cells in Graves' hyperthyroidism and ophthalmopathy. TCRdb called the multiplex PCR reads again in MiXCR, with one record for every CDR3 protein. The sample includes some 770,000 distinct CDR3 sequences, roughly 17% of them seen just once. The sequenced material came from blood. These receptors originate from a man between 18 and 35 years old with Graves' hyperthyroidism. Both conserved end residues are part of each CDR3. Fields, in order: J gene, clone size, V gene, D gene, CDR3 DNA, CDR3 protein. A D gene is named only where the DNA matches it firmly. Size is stated for part of the rows, as once, few or many counts, or as a class when the clone is expanded.

J: TRBJ2-6; size: NA; V: TRBV28; D: TRBD1; DNA: TGTGCCAGCAGTTTAGGTCCGGGACAGAACTCTGGGGCCAACGTCCTGACTTTC; CDR3: CASSLGPGQNSGANVLTF
J: TRBJ1-5; size: many; V: TRBV24-1; D: TRBD1; DNA: TGTGCCACCAGTGCGGGACAGCGCAATCAGCCCCAGCATTTT; CDR3: CATSAGQRNQPQHF
J: TRBJ1-5; size: NA; V: TRBV28; D: TRBD1; DNA: TGTGCCAGCAGGGGGGACAGGACCAAAGTCAATCAGCCCCAGCATTTT; CDR3: CASRGDRTKVNQPQHF
J: TRBJ2-7; size: NA; V: TRBV30; D: NA; DNA: TGTGCCTGGAGGGGACGCTCTCCGTCCTACGAGCAGTACTTC; CDR3: CAWRGRSPSYEQYF
J: TRBJ1-3; size: NA; V: TRBV20-1; D: NA; DNA: TGCAGTGCTAGAGCCCTCCGGGCAGGTTCGAACACCATATATTTT; CDR3: CSARALRAGSNTIYF
J: TRBJ2-1; size: many; V: TRBV7-3; D: NA; DNA: TGTGCCAGCAGCTCAGACGGATTCCTGTCCAATGAGCAGTTCTTC; CDR3: CASSSDGFLSNEQFF
J: TRBJ1-1; size: many; V: TRBV30; D: NA; DNA: TGTGCCTGGAGTGAATCAGAAGCTTTCTTT; CDR3: CAWSESEAFF
J: TRBJ2-7; size: NA; V: TRBV15; D: NA; DNA: TGTGCCACCAGCAACCGAGGAGCCTACGAGCAGTACTTC; CDR3: CATSNRGAYEQYF
J: TRBJ2-1; size: many; V: TRBV7-3; D: TRBD1; DNA: TGTGCCAGCAGCTTAAAGGGGGACAGGGTCCACAATGAGCAGTTCTTC; CDR3: CASSLKGDRVHNEQFF
J: TRBJ2-5; size: many; V: TRBV12-3/TRBV12-4; D: TRBD2; DNA: TGTGCCAGCCAACCAGCGGGAGGAGAGACCCAGTACTTC; CDR3: CASQPAGGETQYF
J: TRBJ2-3; size: NA; V: TRBV24-1; D: TRBD2; DNA: TGTGCCACCAGTGTGAGCCCCGGGACTAGCGGGAGTAGCACAGATACGCAGTATTTT; CDR3: CATSVSPGTSGSSTDTQYF
J: TRBJ1-5; size: many; V: TRBV28; D: NA; DNA: TGTGCCAGCAGTTCAGGTGGAAGCAATCAGCCCCAGCATTTT; CDR3: CASSSGGSNQPQHF
J: TRBJ1-5; size: many; V: TRBV28; D: NA; DNA: TGTGCCAGCAGTCCGTCGTGGGAACAGCCCCAGCATTTT; CDR3: CASSPSWEQPQHF
J: TRBJ2-1; size: NA; V: TRBV20-1; D: TRBD2; DNA: TGCAGTGCTAGTCCAGCGGGAGAGAGAGAAGCTGACAATGAGCAGTTCTTC; CDR3: CSASPAGEREADNEQFF
J: TRBJ2-1; size: NA; V: TRBV7-9; D: TRBD2; DNA: TGTGCCAGCAGCTTACGAAGCGGGAGGGGCGATGAGCAGTTCTTC; CDR3: CASSLRSGRGDEQFF
J: TRBJ2-1; size: many; V: TRBV28; D: NA; DNA: TGTGCCAGCCTTAACTCCCCCCCGACCTACAATGAGCAGTTCTTC; CDR3: CASLNSPPTYNEQFF
J: TRBJ2-1; size: few; V: TRBV6-2/TRBV6-3; D: NA; DNA: TGTGCCAGCAAGATAGGGAGGAGCTCCTACAATGAGCAGTTCTTC; CDR3: CASKIGRSSYNEQFF
J: TRBJ2-7; size: many; V: TRBV6-1; D: NA; DNA: TGTGCCAGCAGGGAGCAGGGCTACGAGCAGTACTTC; CDR3: CASREQGYEQYF
J: TRBJ2-5; size: many; V: TRBV6-1; D: TRBD1; DNA: TGTGCCAGCAGTGGCCATCAGGGGGCTGGGGAGACCCAGTACTTC; CDR3: CASSGHQGAGETQYF
J: TRBJ2-1; size: many; V: TRBV30; D: NA; DNA: TGTGCCTCCTCTCACGACCCCTCCTACAATGAGCAGTTCTTC; CDR3: CASSHDPSYNEQFF
J: TRBJ1-3; size: NA; V: TRBV2; D: NA; DNA: TGTGCCAGCAGTGATGGCCAGGTCAATTATTTT; CDR3: CASSDGQVNYF
J: TRBJ2-1; size: NA; V: TRBV29-1; D: NA; DNA: TGCAGCGTTGAAGCCTTCGGAGGGGCCCTGGTAGATGAGCAGTTCTTC; CDR3: CSVEAFGGALVDEQFF
J: TRBJ2-3; size: few; V: TRBV20-1; D: NA; DNA: TGCAGTGCTATTCATCCGGGAGCTAGCACAGATACGCAGTATTTT; CDR3: CSAIHPGASTDTQYF
J: TRBJ1-1; size: NA; V: TRBV19; D: NA; DNA: TGTGCCAGTAATGGGGACACTGAAGCTTTCTTT; CDR3: CASNGDTEAFF
J: TRBJ1-6; size: NA; V: TRBV2; D: NA; DNA: TGTGCCAGCAGTGAAGCGCGCGGATACTCACCCCTCCACTTT; CDR3: CASSEARGYSPLHF
J: TRBJ2-3; size: NA; V: TRBV20-1; D: NA; DNA: TGCAGTGCTAATCACCGGGGGAGCACAGATACGCAGTATTTT; CDR3: CSANHRGSTDTQYF
J: TRBJ1-6; size: NA; V: TRBV7-2; D: NA; DNA: TGTGCCAGCAGCTTAGTGGGGTTGTCCGGCTCCTATAATTCACCCCTCCACTTT; CDR3: CASSLVGLSGSYNSPLHF
J: TRBJ1-5; size: NA; V: TRBV6-1; D: NA; DNA: TGTGCCAGCTTAAGCGTTCGGGGGGAGCCCCAGCATTTT; CDR3: CASLSVRGEPQHF
J: TRBJ2-6; size: NA; V: TRBV5-1; D: NA; DNA: TGCGCCAGCAGCTTGGCCGGGGGTTCTGCTGGGGCCAACGTCCTGACTTTC; CDR3: CASSLAGGSAGANVLTF
J: TRBJ2-1; size: NA; V: TRBV2; D: NA; DNA: TGTGCCACCAACAGGGCTCTCGTTTACAAGGATGAGCAGTTCTTC; CDR3: CATNRALVYKDEQFF
J: TRBJ2-7; size: many; V: TRBV6-1; D: NA; DNA: TGTGCCAGCAGCAGTAGGGGGGGGGACGAGCAGTACTTC; CDR3: CASSSRGGDEQYF
J: TRBJ1-5; size: NA; V: TRBV28; D: NA; DNA: TGTGCCAGCAGTTCCTGGGACCAGCCCCAGCATTTT; CDR3: CASSSWDQPQHF
J: TRBJ2-1; size: many; V: TRBV12-5; D: TRBD2; DNA: TGTGCTAGTAGACGCCGCCGGGACGGGGTGGGACTAGCGGGTACGAATGAGCAGTTCTTC; CDR3: CASRRRRDGVGLAGTNEQFF
J: TRBJ1-1; size: NA; V: TRBV19; D: NA; DNA: TGTGCCAGTACCCCCCTCGACATTGGGGGCGGGACTGAAGCTTTCTTT; CDR3: CASTPLDIGGGTEAFF
J: TRBJ2-7; size: NA; V: TRBV7-8; D: NA; DNA: TGTGCCAGCAGCCCAATGATAGTGGCACCCGGCGGCGAGCAGTACTTC; CDR3: CASSPMIVAPGGEQYF
J: TRBJ1-1; size: many; V: TRBV28; D: NA; DNA: TGTGCCAGCAGTCGCCCCCTTACGGGGGGAATGAACACTGAAGCTTTCTTT; CDR3: CASSRPLTGGMNTEAFF
J: TRBJ2-7; size: many; V: TRBV18; D: TRBD1; DNA: TGTGCCAGCTCACCACCGGTCAGAATGGGACAGGGTACCTACGAGCAGTACTTC; CDR3: CASSPPVRMGQGTYEQYF
J: TRBJ2-1; size: few; V: TRBV3-1; D: TRBD2; DNA: TGTGCCAGCAGCCAATTGGCGGGGGTAAATGAGCAGTTCTTC; CDR3: CASSQLAGVNEQFF
J: TRBJ2-1; size: many; V: TRBV12-3/TRBV12-4; D: TRBD1; DNA: TGTGCCAGCAGCCCGACAGGGGGGGCATCTGTTAGTAATGAGCAGTTCTTC; CDR3: CASSPTGGASVSNEQFF
J: TRBJ2-7; size: few; V: TRBV20-1; D: TRBD2; DNA: TGCAGTGCTAAACTAGCGGGAACCTACGAGCAGTACTTC; CDR3: CSAKLAGTYEQYF
J: TRBJ2-4; size: many; V: TRBV11-2; D: NA; DNA: TGTGCCAGCAGCTCCGGGACCAAAAACATTCAGTACTTC; CDR3: CASSSGTKNIQYF
J: TRBJ2-7; size: NA; V: TRBV5-5; D: NA; DNA: TGTGCCAGCAGCTTGCCAGATATGTACGAGCAGTACTTC; CDR3: CASSLPDMYEQYF
J: TRBJ2-2; size: few; V: TRBV19; D: NA; DNA: TGTGCCAGTAGTACACACATGACAGACACCGGGGAGCTGTTTTTT; CDR3: CASSTHMTDTGELFF
J: TRBJ2-7; size: NA; V: TRBV20-1; D: TRBD2; DNA: TGCAGTGCTCTTCGTAGCGGGTACTCCTACGAGCAGTACTTC; CDR3: CSALRSGYSYEQYF
J: TRBJ2-7; size: many; V: TRBV12-3/TRBV12-4; D: NA; DNA: TGTGCCAGCAGTTTAGGCCCCAGCAAATCCTACGAGCAGTACTTC; CDR3: CASSLGPSKSYEQYF